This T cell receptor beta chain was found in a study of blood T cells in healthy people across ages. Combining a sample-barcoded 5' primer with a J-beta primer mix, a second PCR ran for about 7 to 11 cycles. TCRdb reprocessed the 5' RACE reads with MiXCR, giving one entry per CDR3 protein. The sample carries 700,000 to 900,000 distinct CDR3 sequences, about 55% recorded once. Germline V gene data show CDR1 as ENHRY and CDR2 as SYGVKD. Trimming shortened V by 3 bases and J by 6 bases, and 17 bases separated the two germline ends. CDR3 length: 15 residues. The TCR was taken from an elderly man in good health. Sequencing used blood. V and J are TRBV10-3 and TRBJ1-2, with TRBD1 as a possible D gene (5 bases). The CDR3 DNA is TGTGCCATCAGTGACCGGGACCACCCATACCATGGCTACACCTTC. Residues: CAISDRDHPYHGYTF.